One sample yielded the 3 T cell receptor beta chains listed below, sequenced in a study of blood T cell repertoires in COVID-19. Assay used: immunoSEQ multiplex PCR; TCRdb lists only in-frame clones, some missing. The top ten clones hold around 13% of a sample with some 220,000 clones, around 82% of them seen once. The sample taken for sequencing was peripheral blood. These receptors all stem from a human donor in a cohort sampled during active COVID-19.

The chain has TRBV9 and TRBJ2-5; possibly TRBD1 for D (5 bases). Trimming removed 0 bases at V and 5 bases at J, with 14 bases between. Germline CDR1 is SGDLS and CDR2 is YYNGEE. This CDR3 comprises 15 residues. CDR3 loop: CASSVGVRASETQYF. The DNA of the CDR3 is TGTGCCAGCAGCGTAGGAGTCAGGGCGTCGGAGACCCAGTACTTC.

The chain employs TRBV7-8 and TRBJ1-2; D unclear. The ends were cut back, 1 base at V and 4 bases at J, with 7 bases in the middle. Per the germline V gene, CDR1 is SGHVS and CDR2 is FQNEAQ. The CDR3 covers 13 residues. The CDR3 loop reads CASSLGQVYGYTF. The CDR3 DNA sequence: TGTGCCAGCAGCTTAGGACAAGTCTATGGCTACACCTTC.

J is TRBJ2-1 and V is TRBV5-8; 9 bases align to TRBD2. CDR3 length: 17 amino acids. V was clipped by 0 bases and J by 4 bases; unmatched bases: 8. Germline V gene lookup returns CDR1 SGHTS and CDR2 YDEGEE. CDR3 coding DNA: TGTGCCAGCAGCTTGGTAGTTAGCGGGGGTTCGTACAATGAGCAGTTCTTC. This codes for CASSLVVSGGSYNEQFF.